Sequencing of this T cell receptor (beta chain) was carried out in a study of OX40 agonist ivuxolimab in advanced cancers. The germline gives CDR1 MNHEY, CDR2 SMNVEV (reference sequence). There are 14 residues in the CDR3. V lost 3 bases to trimming and J lost 2 bases, with 11 bases between them. Study conclusions and caveats: Among the lowest levels of clonal expansion were found in partial responders at 0.1-3.0 mg/kg.

Points on this clone: Its antigen is not known.

Method: immunoSEQ multiplex PCR; TCRdb's copy keeps in-frame clones and lacks some. Here the sample spans some 60,000 clones, 75% to 90% being singletons. The source of this sequence is an adult with an advanced solid tumor such as melanoma, head and neck, liver or kidney cancer. J is TRBJ2-7 and V is TRBV27; weak D call: TRBD1 (6 bases). Source: CD4+ or CD8+ T cells sorted from blood, taken in a trial of the OX40 agonist ivuxolimab. CDR3 DNA sequence: TGTGCCAGCAGTTTCTACGGACAGCCCTACGAGCAGTACTTC. Its protein is CASSFYGQPYEQYF.